The rows below give T cell receptor beta chains drawn from one sample of a study of blood T cells in healthy people across ages. From the 5' RACE reads, TCRdb called clonotypes with MiXCR, one entry per CDR3 protein. The sample lists over a million distinct CDR3 sequences, around 43% occurring once. The source material was blood. These receptors were collected from a woman aged 55-70 years in good health. Both conserved end residues are part of each CDR3. The D gene is left open where the match is weak. Rows give clone size only sometimes, using once, few, many, or a class for an expanded clone.

abundance	v_gene	j_gene	d_gene	CDR3aa	CDR3nt
NA	TRBV18	TRBJ2-3	NA	CASSPLRLTDTQYF	TGTGCCAGCTCACCCCTCAGGTTGACAGATACGCAGTATTTT
NA	TRBV27	TRBJ2-5	TRBD2	CASSSGLAGLATQYF	TGTGCCAGCAGTTCGGGACTAGCGGGGCTGGCTACCCAGTACTTC
NA	TRBV7-6	TRBJ2-1	TRBD2	CASSLPSGVAGGSYNEQFF	TGTGCCAGCAGCTTACCTAGTGGAGTAGCGGGGGGCTCCTACAATGAGCAGTTCTTC
few	TRBV6-6	TRBJ2-3	TRBD2	CASSYFLAGAEGGQYF	TGTGCCAGCAGTTATTTCCTAGCGGGAGCAGAGGGCGGGCAGTATTTT
once	TRBV20-1	TRBJ1-1	NA	CSAYDLRRTEAFF	TGCAGTGCTTATGACCTCCGCCGGACTGAAGCTTTCTTT
few	TRBV9	TRBJ2-1	TRBD1	CASSADRRYPFIYEQFF	TGTGCCAGCAGCGCGGACAGGCGGTACCCTTTTATTTATGAGCAGTTCTTC
NA	TRBV7-2	TRBJ2-7	NA	CASSTEGGYEQYF	TGTGCCAGCAGCACGGAGGGGGGCTACGAGCAGTACTTC
NA	TRBV9	TRBJ2-5	NA	CASSVDPLFETQYF	TGTGCCAGCAGCGTAGACCCCCTGTTTGAGACCCAGTACTTC
NA	TRBV15	TRBJ1-5	NA	CATGEGSQPQHF	TGTGCCACCGGAGAGGGGAGTCAGCCCCAGCATTTT
NA	TRBV9	TRBJ2-1	TRBD2	CASTLLGTSGEQFF	TGTGCCAGCACTTTACTAGGAACTAGCGGGGAGCAGTTCTTC
many	TRBV7-9	TRBJ2-6	NA	CASSLEASGANVLTF	TGTGCCAGCAGCTTAGAGGCGTCTGGGGCCAACGTCCTGACTTTC
few	TRBV25-1	TRBJ2-1	TRBD2	CASRIRASGRVYNEQFF	TGTGCCAGCAGAATAAGGGCTAGCGGGAGAGTATACAATGAGCAGTTCTTC
few	TRBV28	TRBJ2-7	TRBD1	CASSLNPRQGTYEQYF	TGTGCCAGCAGTTTAAACCCGCGACAGGGCACCTACGAGCAGTACTTC
NA	TRBV27	TRBJ2-4	NA	CASSITLRGTFGEQYF	TGTGCCAGCAGTATAACCCTCAGGGGTACCTTCGGGGAGCAGTACTTC
NA	TRBV13	TRBJ2-7	TRBD1	CASSPRGPHEQYF	TGTGCCAGCAGCCCCAGGGGGCCCCACGAGCAGTACTTC
few	TRBV7-9	TRBJ1-2	TRBD1	CASSPRDRPSILYGYTF	TGTGCCAGCAGCCCCCGGGACAGACCCTCGATTCTCTATGGCTACACCTTC
NA	TRBV11-2	TRBJ2-1	TRBD1	CASSSLQGKNEQFF	TGTGCCAGCAGCTCCTTACAGGGGAAGAATGAGCAGTTCTTC
few	TRBV5-1	TRBJ1-2	NA	CASSLAWESGGYTF	TGCGCCAGCAGCTTGGCCTGGGAGTCGGGAGGCTACACCTTC
NA	TRBV12-3/TRBV12-4	TRBJ1-5	TRBD1	CASSSGQVYTNQPQHF	TGTGCCAGCAGCTCTGGACAGGTATATACCAATCAGCCCCAGCATTTT
NA	TRBV20-1	TRBJ2-2	NA	CSATAGAPAGELFF	TGCAGTGCCACCGCCGGGGCACCGGCCGGGGAGCTGTTTTTT